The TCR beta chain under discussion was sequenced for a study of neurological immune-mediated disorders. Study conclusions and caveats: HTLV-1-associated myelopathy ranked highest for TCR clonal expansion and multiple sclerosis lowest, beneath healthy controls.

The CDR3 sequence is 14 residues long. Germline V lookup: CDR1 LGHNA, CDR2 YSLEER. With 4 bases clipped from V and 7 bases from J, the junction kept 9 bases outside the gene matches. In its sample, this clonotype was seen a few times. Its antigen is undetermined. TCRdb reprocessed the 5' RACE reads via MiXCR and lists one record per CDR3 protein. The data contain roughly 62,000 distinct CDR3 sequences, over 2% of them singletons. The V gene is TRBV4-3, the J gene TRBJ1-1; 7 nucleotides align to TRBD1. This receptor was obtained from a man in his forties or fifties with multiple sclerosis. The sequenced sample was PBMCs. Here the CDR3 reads CASSPGRRQGEAFF. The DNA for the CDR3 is TGCGCCAGCAGCCCCGGACGGAGACAGGGTGAAGCTTTCTTT.